One sample yielded the 15 T cell receptor beta chains listed below, sequenced in a study of T cell repertoires in Merkel cell carcinoma (dated by TCRdb to the late 2010s). The library was made by the immunoSEQ multiplex PCR assay. Held by TCRdb, this immuneACCESS table contains in-frame sequences only and omits some clones. Under half of the omission traces to an unresolved V gene where checked; the cause of the rest is unknown. A total of 13,000 to 15,000 clones appear in this sample, under 85% of them only once. The ten largest clones represent approximately 17% of the sample. Material for sequencing was tumor tissue. The receptor source for this set is an adult with Merkel cell carcinoma.

The V call is TRBV6-1, the J call TRBJ2-7; 8 nucleotides agree with TRBD1. Germline loops: CDR1 MNHNS, CDR2 SASEGT. CDR3 length equals 14 residues. Trimming at V came to 2 bases and at J to 8 bases, leaving 8 bases not matched to a gene. The CDR3, as DNA: TGTGCCAGCAGTGAAACGGGACAGGTGGAGAAGCAGTACTTC. Its protein product is CASSETGQVEKQYF.

The chain joins TRBV7-8 to TRBJ2-7, with D possibly called TRBD1 or TRBD2 (5 bases each). Germline loops: CDR1 SGHVS, CDR2 FQNEAQ. The CDR3 contains 16 residues. V lost 5 bases and J 3 bases, leaving 20 bases between the germline ends. The CDR3 here is CASSLNAGTANYEQYF. In DNA, the CDR3 is TGTGCCAGCAGCCTCAACGCCGGGACGGCTAACTACGAGCAGTACTTC.

By share, this clone ranks as medium-sized (0.01 to 0.1%). This chain uses TRBV6-5 with TRBJ1-2; possibly TRBD1 for D (5 bases). The CDR3 is 13 residues long. From germline, CDR1 is MNHEY and CDR2 SVGAGI. Trimming shortened V by 6 bases and J by 1 base, and 9 bases separated the two germline ends. CDR3 protein: CASSPDSNYGYTF. CDR3 in DNA: TGTGCCAGCAGCCCCGACAGTAACTATGGCTACACCTTC.

The CDR3 coding sequence is TGTGCCAGCAGCCCGCTGATGGCAGGGCGGGATGGCTACACCTTC. Translating gives CASSPLMAGRDGYTF. V is TRBV11-3 and J is TRBJ1-2; D possibly corresponds to TRBD1 (5 bases). The CDR3 has 15 amino acids. V was shortened by 5 bases and J by 6 bases, with 19 bases between the two germline ends. Looked up from germline, CDR1 is SGHNT and CDR2 is YENEEA.

This clone was seen just once. The gene calls are TRBV5-1 and TRBJ2-7; a possible D gene is TRBD2 (7 bases). Deletions cut 4 bases from V and 3 bases from J, with 17 bases between. The CDR3 spans 15 residues. From germline, CDR1 is SGHRS and CDR2 YFSETQ. This chain's CDR3 is CASSRGGARDYEQYF. CDR3 bases: TGCGCCAGCAGCCGTGGGGGGGCCAGGGACTACGAGCAGTACTTC.

This clone has more than one count but fewer than ten. This rearrangement joins TRBV28 to TRBJ2-1; D is unresolved. The CDR3 is 11 residues long. The V gene's germline CDR1 is MDHEN and CDR2 SYDVKM. Trimming left V 9 bases short and J 6 bases short, with 9 bases between. The CDR3: CASTVGNEQFF. In nucleotides, the CDR3 is TGTGCCAGTACGGTGGGCAATGAGCAGTTCTTC.

This clone is medium-sized by share. The chain carries TRBV6-6 and TRBJ2-5; D may correspond to TRBD1 or TRBD2 (5 bases each). The germline V gene has CDR1 MNHNY and CDR2 SVGAGI (reference sequence). The CDR3 is 14 residues long. Trimming took 2 bases from V and 1 from J, leaving 8 bases between them. CDR3 nucleotide sequence: TGTGCCAGCAGTTACCGGGACCCCCAAGAGACCCAGTACTTC. This translates into CASSYRDPQETQYF.

V usage is TRBV6-5 and J usage is TRBJ1-2; the match to TRBD1 covers 10 bases. V was clipped by 5 bases and J by 13 bases; unmatched bases: 10. CDR1 MNHEY and CDR2 SVGAGI come from the germline V gene. The CDR3 has 13 residues. The CDR3 bases are TGTGCCAGCAGTCTGACAGGGGGCGGAGGATTCACCTTC. This translates into CASSLTGGGGFTF.

The chain employs TRBV9 and TRBJ2-2; D not resolved. V was clipped by 3 bases and J by 3 bases, with 9 bases between them. The germline gives CDR1 SGDLS, CDR2 YYNGEE. The CDR3 is 14 residues long. The CDR3 coding sequence is TGTGCCAGCAGCGAGTGGGCAGACACCGGGGAGCTGTTTTTT. This sequence encodes CASSEWADTGELFF.

The genes are TRBV6-1 and TRBJ1-2; 11 bases are shared with TRBD1. This CDR3 has 16 amino acids. V gave up 4 bases and J gave up 3 bases; unmatched junction bases: 7. Germline assignment: CDR1 MNHNS and CDR2 SASEGT. CDR3 sequence reads: CASSARTGGLDYGYTF. DNA for the CDR3: TGTGCCAGCAGTGCCAGGACAGGGGGCTTGGACTATGGCTACACCTTC.

In its sample, this clone is medium-sized (0.01 to 0.1%). The genes are TRBV12-3 or TRBV12-4 and TRBJ2-5, with unresolved D. Trimming pared 5 bases from V and 7 bases from J, leaving 8 bases between. The CDR3 length is 11 residues. The CDR3 reads CASSPSSTQYF. As DNA, the CDR3 is TGTGCCAGCAGTCCCTCTTCGACCCAGTACTTC.

CDR3 in amino acids: CASTRWVKEGETQYF. CDR3 nucleotide sequence: TGTGCCAGTACCCGTTGGGTCAAAGAGGGAGAGACCCAGTACTTC. V gene TRBV9 combines with J gene TRBJ2-5; D perhaps matches TRBD2 (5 bases). The CDR3 totals 15 residues. Germline V gene data show CDR1 as SGDLS and CDR2 as YYNGEE. V was clipped by 8 bases and J by 4 bases, with 21 bases between them.

V gene TRBV16 combines with J gene TRBJ2-1; TRBD1 might be the D (5 bases). CDR3 length: 14 amino acids. Per germline, CDR1 KGHSY and CDR2 FQNENV. The V gene lost 5 bases and the J gene lost 5 bases, with 13 bases spanning the gap. Written as DNA, the CDR3 is TGTGCCAGCAGCTCCAACACAGGCGACAATGAGCAGTTCTTC. It translates to CASSSNTGDNEQFF.

This chain joins TRBV7-3 and TRBJ2-3, with D possibly matching TRBD2 (6 bases). V was cut by 0 bases and J by 1 base, with 11 bases left in between. Germline V lookup: CDR1 SGHTA, CDR2 FQGTGA. The length of the CDR3 is 16 residues. CDR3 nucleotides: TGTGCCAGCAGCTTAACGAGTAGCGGACGCACAGATACGCAGTATTTT. It is translated as CASSLTSSGRTDTQYF.

The table lists this clone with a count of one. The chain couples TRBV4-2 to TRBJ2-5, with 7 positions matching TRBD1. The CDR3 spans 14 residues. The trim removed 2 bases at V and 5 bases at J, leaving 5 bases unmatched. Germline CDR1 and CDR2: LGHNA and YNFKEQ. Written as DNA, the CDR3 is TGTGCCAGCAGCCAACCAACAGGGGCCGAGACCCAGTACTTC. Protein: CASSQPTGAETQYF.